This is a list of T cell receptor beta chains from one sample in a study of blood T cell repertoires in COVID-19. The method was immunoSEQ multiplex PCR; TCRdb's version includes in-frame clones alone and lacks a portion of them. The sample has roughly 570,000 clones, approximately 88% seen once. Sequenced: peripheral blood. The receptor source for this set is a woman in her 50s with COVID-19, enrolled during active disease. Each CDR3 is given with its conserved first and last residue. The D gene is left open where the match is weak. Not all rows give a size; the values are once, few, many and, for expanded clones, a class.

clone_size	d_call	v_call	j_call	cdr3_nt	cdr3_aa
once	TRBD1	TRBV7-9	TRBJ2-3	TGTGCCAGCAGCTTTAACAGGGGAAGCACAGATACGCAGTATTTT	CASSFNRGSTDTQYF
NA	NA	TRBV7-8	TRBJ2-1	TGTGCCAGCAGCTTTCTAGAGATCTCCTACAATGAGCAGTTCTTC	CASSFLEISYNEQFF
NA	NA	TRBV7-9	TRBJ2-3	TGTGCCAGCAGCTTAGTAGGGCTAGCCAACACAGATACGCAGTATTTT	CASSLVGLANTDTQYF
NA	NA	TRBV2	TRBJ2-6	TGTGCCAGCAGTGAAGGACAGTCCTCTGGGGCCAACGTCCTGACTTTC	CASSEGQSSGANVLTF
once	NA	TRBV6-5	TRBJ2-7	TGTGCCAGTGGGGCGGTGGACCTGGCGGGGGAGCAGTACTTC	CASGAVDLAGEQYF
NA	TRBD1	TRBV30	TRBJ2-5	TGTGCCTGGGCAGGGGGCTCGGAGACCCAGTACTTC	CAWAGGSETQYF
NA	NA	TRBV4-1	TRBJ2-5	TGCGCCAGCAGCCACCTCCTCCCGGGGGGCCGTATAAAGGGAGAGACCCAGTACTTC	CASSHLLPGGRIKGETQYF
NA	TRBD1	TRBV5-6	TRBJ1-2	TGTGCCAGCAGCTTGACCCTTGACAGGGGGAAAGGGCTCTCCACCTTC	CASSLTLDRGKGLSTF
NA	NA	TRBV28	TRBJ2-5	TGTGCCAGCAGTCCACAGGGCTTAGAGACCCAGTACTTC	CASSPQGLETQYF
NA	NA	TRBV5-1	TRBJ1-1	TGCGCCAGCTCCTCCCGCGGGGGCGAAACTGAAGCTTTCTTT	CASSSRGGETEAFF
NA	NA	TRBV30	TRBJ1-2	TGTGCCTTGAAGACGGGAGCTAACTATGGCTACACCTTC	CALKTGANYGYTF
NA	TRBD1	TRBV19	TRBJ2-3	TGTGCCAGTAGTCCGACAGGGGTAGGGGCAGATACGCAGTATTTT	CASSPTGVGADTQYF
NA	TRBD1	TRBV23-1	TRBJ2-7	TGCGCCAGCAGTCAACCGGGACAGGGTACCTCCTACGAGCAGTACTTC	CASSQPGQGTSYEQYF
NA	NA	TRBV7-9	TRBJ2-7	TGTGCCAGCAGCTTAACAGGGAACCACGAGCAGTACTTC	CASSLTGNHEQYF
NA	NA	TRBV7-3	TRBJ2-1	TGTGCCAGCAGCTCGATACCCTCAGGGCCATCCTACAATGAGCAGTTCTTC	CASSSIPSGPSYNEQFF
NA	TRBD1	TRBV6-6	TRBJ2-3	TGTGCCAGCAGTTACGTGGCAGGGGGCGCAGATACGCAGTATTTT	CASSYVAGGADTQYF
once	TRBD1	TRBV4-2	TRBJ2-3	TGTGCCAGCAGCCTCGCCGGGACAGGGAGTCGGGATACGCAGTATTTT	CASSLAGTGSRDTQYF
once	NA	TRBV11-2	TRBJ1-2	TGTGCCAGCAGCTTAGATGGTCAGGATGGCTACACCTTC	CASSLDGQDGYTF
NA	NA	TRBV30	TRBJ1-3	TGTGCCTGGAGTGCGACAGCAAGCTCTGGAAACACCATATATTTT	CAWSATASSGNTIYF
NA	TRBD1	TRBV7-8	TRBJ1-2	TGTGCCAGCAGCTTCGGGACAGGGGCTAACTATGGCTACACCTTC	CASSFGTGANYGYTF
NA	NA	TRBV27	TRBJ2-1	TGTGCCAGCAGTTTCCTCCCGGCGGCGGGGCCTTACAATGAGCAGTTCTTC	CASSFLPAAGPYNEQFF
NA	TRBD1	TRBV10-3	TRBJ1-2	TGTGCCATCAGTGGCGGGACAGATCCCGGACCCTATGGCTACACCTTC	CAISGGTDPGPYGYTF
NA	NA	TRBV29-1	TRBJ2-3	TGCAGCGTGGAGGCCGGGGAAGGCACAGATACGCAGTATTTT	CSVEAGEGTDTQYF
NA	NA	TRBV25-1	TRBJ2-2	TGTGCCAGCAGTGTTAGCGGGGAGCTGTTTTTT	CASSVSGELFF
NA	TRBD1	TRBV6-5	TRBJ1-2	TGTGCCAGCAGCCTTAACCTCGGACAGGGGGTTTCCTTC	CASSLNLGQGVSF
NA	TRBD2	TRBV7-3	TRBJ2-1	TGTGCCAGCAGCCCGTCGGGGGGGACCTACAATGAGCAGTTCTTC	CASSPSGGTYNEQFF
few	TRBD1	TRBV6-6	TRBJ1-5	TGTGCCACCGGGACAGGGCACAATCAGCCCCAGCATTTT	CATGTGHNQPQHF
NA	NA	TRBV19	TRBJ2-5	TGTGCCAGTAGTATTGCAGGGGAAGAGACCCAGTACTTC	CASSIAGEETQYF
NA	TRBD2	TRBV9	TRBJ2-3	TGTGCCAGCAGCGTAGCTAGCGGGGGGGCGGATACGCAGTATTTT	CASSVASGGADTQYF
once	NA	TRBV11-3	TRBJ1-6	TGTGCCAGCAGCCGGGGAGGGTGGTTGGAGGAATCACCCCTCCACTTT	CASSRGGWLEESPLHF
NA	TRBD1	TRBV5-7	TRBJ1-3	TGTGCCAGCAGCTCGACAGGGATGAATGGAAACACCATATATTTT	CASSSTGMNGNTIYF
NA	NA	TRBV7-9	TRBJ1-3	TGTGCCAGCAGCTTTTCGAACAGGGCTGGAAACACCATATATTTT	CASSFSNRAGNTIYF